Within the sample, the clone carrying this T cell receptor (beta chain) is large. The antigen is unknown. This sample is part of a study of circulating CD8 cells and anti-PD-1 response in melanoma. Whole-study context: Responders had complete or partial responses; non-responders had stable or progressive disease.

Points from the study as a whole: Expanded sorted subsets were checked for tumor reactivity using peptides. DNEG was most diverse; TIGIT repertoires were least diverse. At M1, fewer than 8% of TRB clonotypes appeared in multiple subsets.

Each library started from roughly 16 ng of total RNA using the QIAseq Immune Repertoire TCR panel. TCRdb recomputed calls from the reads with MiXCR, one row per CDR3 protein. The sample shows over 950 distinct CDR3 sequences, approximately 8% of them seen only once. Sorting of live CD3+CD8+TCRalphabeta+ cells by PD-1 and/or TIGIT gave four subsets. The CDR3 is 13 amino acids. Trimming removed 4 bases at V and 9 bases at J, with 15 bases between. Germline CDR1 is KGHDR and CDR2 is SFDVKD. Sequenced material: CD8+ T cells from PBMCs, taken at baseline or after one month of anti-PD-1 therapy (not recorded which). The chain employs TRBV24-1 and TRBJ2-7; a possible D gene is TRBD1 (5 bases). The sequence was collected from a human donor with melanoma. The CDR3 DNA reads as TGTGCCACCAGTGAGGGCATGGGGCATGGGCAGTACTTC. Protein: CATSEGMGHGQYF.